The 14 T cell receptor beta chains in this list originate from one sample, sequenced in a study of neurological immune-mediated disorders. Time point in this sample: longitudinal time-point 2. TCRdb processed the 5' RACE reads anew with MiXCR; each CDR3 protein has one entry. The sample carries around 50,000 distinct CDR3 sequences, roughly 13% recorded once. The sequenced sample consisted of PBMCs. These receptors came from a male donor with HTLV-1-associated myelopathy (HAM/TSP).

Only one count was recorded for this clonotype. The rearrangement joins TRBV21-1 to TRBJ1-3; TRBD1 is taken as the D call from the table, unchecked against the DNA. TRBV21-1 is described as a pseudogene. The CDR3 covers 17 residues. DNA for the CDR3: TGTGCCAGCAGCAAAGGAGGAATCGGGGCGGCTGGAAACACCATATATTTT. It encodes CASSKGGIGAAGNTIYF.

This clonotype was counted at least ten times. The chain has TRBV28 and TRBJ2-3; no definite D call. Germline V gene sequence: CDR1 MDHEN, CDR2 SYDVKM. The CDR3 contains 11 residues. Deletions cut 1 base from V and 5 bases from J, with 1 base between. The CDR3 is CASSLLDTQYF. The CDR3 DNA reads TGTGCCAGCAGTTTATTAGATACGCAGTATTTT.

This clonotype was recorded many times. The gene calls are TRBV29-1 and TRBJ1-2, with D unresolved. CDR1 is SQVTM, CDR2 ANQGSEA, per germline. There are 12 residues in the CDR3. Trimming left V 6 bases short and J 4 bases short, with 12 bases between. The CDR3 DNA reads as TGCAGCGTCCTCCCGGACGGCTATGGCTACACCTTC. It is translated as CSVLPDGYGYTF.

This clonotype was recorded at least ten times. The V and J genes are TRBV7-2 and TRBJ2-7, with D perhaps matching TRBD1 (6 bases). V lost 3 bases and J 5 bases, leaving 11 bases between the germline ends. Germline CDR1 SGHTA, CDR2 FQGNSA. This CDR3 contains 13 residues. The chain's CDR3 is CASSFQGSHEQYF. In DNA, the CDR3 is TGTGCCAGCAGCTTTCAGGGGTCCCACGAGCAGTACTTC.

This clonotype has a count of ten or more. V and J are TRBV7-2 and TRBJ2-5, with a possible D match to TRBD1 (6 bases). The CDR3 is 15 residues long. CDR1 SGHTA and CDR2 FQGNSA come from the germline V gene. V shed 7 bases and J shed 5 bases, with 20 bases lying between them. The DNA of the CDR3 is TGTGCCAGCACTAGGGGGTCCCTCCGCGGGGAGACCCAGTACTTC. Translation: CASTRGSLRGETQYF.

This clonotype was recorded at least ten times. This chain uses TRBV7-2 with TRBJ2-7; no firm D call. The germline V and J ends were trimmed by 1 base and 2 bases, with 9 bases remaining between them. This CDR3 is 14 amino acids long. Germline CDR1 is SGHTA and CDR2 is FQGNSA. DNA of the CDR3: TGTGCCAGCAGCTTAGGAGGCAGACCCTACGAGCAGTACTTC. As protein: CASSLGGRPYEQYF.

The rearrangement joins TRBV6-5 to TRBJ1-1, with D unresolved. There are 12 residues in the CDR3. Trimming took off 5 bases at V and 9 bases at J, with 13 bases between the two ends. CDR1 and CDR2 (germline): MNHEY, SVGAGI. DNA for the CDR3: TGTGCCAGCAGTCTTGGGATAGGAAAAGCTTTCTTT. Amino acids: CASSLGIGKAFF.

This clonotype came up many times. The chain links TRBV11-2 to TRBJ2-1; D gene unclear. V lost 3 bases and J 6 bases, leaving 9 bases between the germline ends. The CDR3 runs 13 residues. Germline lookup yields CDR1 SGHAT and CDR2 FQNNGV. The CDR3 nucleotides are TGTGCCAGCAGCTTGGCCGGATCCAATGAGCAGTTCTTC. Translating it yields CASSLAGSNEQFF.

This clonotype showed up many times. The chain carries TRBV11-2 and TRBJ1-5, with D unclear. CDR3 length equals 14 residues. CDR1 is SGHAT, CDR2 FQNNGV, per germline. V lost 5 bases to trimming and J lost 10 bases, with 18 bases between them. The CDR3 bases are TGTGCCAGCAGCCCTACCAATGGAGGTATTCCCCAGCATTTT. Amino acid sequence: CASSPTNGGIPQHF.

This clonotype was counted ten times or more. J is TRBJ1-1 and V is TRBV18, with 7 bases aligning to TRBD1. The germline V gene encodes CDR1 KGHSH and CDR2 LQKENI. With V trimmed by 6 bases and J by 0 bases, 1 base remained unmatched. The CDR3 contains 13 residues. CDR3 coding DNA: TGTGCCAGCTCTGGGACAGTGAACACTGAAGCTTTCTTT. As protein: CASSGTVNTEAFF. Drawing the rest from reference TRBV18 and TRBJ1-1, the complete variable domain is NAGVMQNPRHLVRRRGQEARLRCSPMKGHSHVYWYRQLPEEGLKFMVYLQKENIIDESGMPKERFSAEFPKEGPSILRIQQVVRGDSAAYFCASSGTVNTEAFFGQGTRLTVV.

This clonotype was counted at least ten times. The V call is TRBV5-1, the J call TRBJ2-1, with 7 bases fitting TRBD2. V dropped 1 base and J dropped 4; count of bases not matched to a gene: 5. The CDR3 is made up of 15 amino acids. Germline V gene data show CDR1 as SGHRS and CDR2 as YFSETQ. CDR3 sequence (DNA): TGCGCCAGCAGCTTGTCGACTAGCACTTACAATGAGCAGTTCTTC. This translates into CASSLSTSTYNEQFF.

This clonotype occurred many times. J is TRBJ2-2 and V is TRBV12-3 or TRBV12-4, with 12 bases aligning to TRBD2. J gave up 5 bases and V 6 bases, and 7 bases lay outside the gene matches. The CDR3 sequence is 16 residues long. The CDR3 spells CASRRLAGATTGELFF. The CDR3 DNA reads TGTGCCAGCAGGAGACTAGCGGGGGCCACGACCGGGGAGCTGTTTTTT.

This clonotype was observed at least ten times. The rearrangement uses TRBV7-2 and TRBJ1-2; D not certain. CDR3 length: 13 residues. Germline V lookup: CDR1 SGHTA, CDR2 FQGNSA. V lost 1 base to trimming and J lost 8 bases, with 11 bases between them. The CDR3 protein is CASSLVPFQGYTF. CDR3 bases: TGTGCCAGCAGCTTAGTCCCCTTCCAAGGCTACACCTTC.

The chain recombines TRBV7-7 with TRBJ2-2; TRBD1 might be the D (6 bases). The CDR3 runs to 14 residues. V lost 10 bases and J 4 bases, leaving 16 bases between the germline ends. Germline assignment: CDR1 SSHAT and CDR2 FNYEAQ (reference sequence). In DNA, the CDR3 is TGTGCCACCGGCTTGGGACATACCACCGGGGAGCTGTTTTTT. Translating gives CATGLGHTTGELFF.